One and the same sample provided the 10 T cell receptor beta chains below, sequenced in a study of identical twins (TCRdb year 2016). To prepare the library, 5' RACE was applied. For sequencing, an Illumina HiSeq 2000 was employed. TCRdb itself trimmed the public reads at Q25 with fastp, ran MiXCR and retained productive beta chains. Each entry is one CDR3 protein sequence, shown with its most common DNA and genes. Here the sample has 600,000 to 850,000 distinct CDR3 sequences; roughly 18% occur a single time. The ten largest clones represent under 15% of the sample. The same specimen was also included in a second study, on T cells expressing NK-cell markers.

The sample taken for sequencing was PBMCs. Source of these receptors: a woman aged 18-30 years in good health.

This clonotype showed up just a few times. The rearrangement uses TRBV21-1 and TRBJ1-5. TRBV21-1 is a pseudogene. The CDR3 totals 17 residues. The CDR3 loop reads CASSKDRFRVTDQPQHF. CDR3 DNA: TGTGCCAGCAGCAAAGATCGGTTTAGAGTTACCGATCAGCCCCAGCATTTT.

This clonotype was found a few times. This chain joins TRBV29-1 and TRBJ1-1; D is unclear. CDR1 is SQVTM and CDR2 is ANQGSEA in the germline V gene. The CDR3 is 12 residues long. Trimming removed 3 bases from V and 8 bases from J, with 13 bases in between. CDR3: CSVEGDKREAFF. CDR3 coding DNA: TGCAGCGTTGAGGGCGACAAAAGAGAAGCTTTCTTT.

The rearrangement joins TRBV7-6 to TRBJ2-1; TRBD2 matches 12 bases. The J segment lost 10 bases and the V segment lost 1 base, leaving 11 bases of the junction unmatched. The CDR3 is made up of 17 amino acids. CDR1 and CDR2 from the germline V gene are SGHVS and FNYEAQ. The CDR3 DNA is TGTGCCAGCAGCTTAGTTGGCCTAGCGGGAGGGCTCGGGGAGCAGTTCTTC. As protein: CASSLVGLAGGLGEQFF.

This sequence joins TRBV11-2 and TRBJ2-1; TRBD2 matches at 9 bases. Losses at the gene ends were 5 bases for V and 4 bases for J; bases not matched to a gene: 12. Germline CDR1 and CDR2: SGHAT and FQNNGV. The CDR3 runs 17 residues. CDR3: CASSPSGEPYTYNEQFF. The CDR3 coding sequence is TGTGCCAGCAGCCCTAGCGGGGAGCCCTATACTTACAATGAGCAGTTCTTC.

The chain links TRBV5-1 to TRBJ2-1; 10 nucleotides line up with TRBD2. The junction had 0 bases not matched to a gene; V was cut back by 0 bases and J by 0 bases. CDR1 and CDR2 from the germline V gene are SGHRS and YFSETQ. CDR3 length equals 16 residues. The CDR3 DNA reads TGCGCCAGCAGCTTGGAGCGGGGGGGCTCCTACAATGAGCAGTTCTTC. It translates to CASSLERGGSYNEQFF.

The chain employs TRBV4-2 and TRBJ2-7; 10 nucleotides agree with TRBD2. Germline V gene lookup returns CDR1 LGHNA and CDR2 YNFKEQ. V was clipped by 1 base and J by 4 bases; unmatched bases: 4. The CDR3 is 15 residues long. The CDR3, as DNA: TGTGCCAGCAGCCAAGGGACTAGCGGCCTATACGAGCAGTACTTC. This sequence encodes CASSQGTSGLYEQYF.

The sample holds a few counts of this clonotype. The J gene is TRBJ2-1, the V gene TRBV20-1; 13 positions agree with TRBD2. V lost 1 base, J lost 7 bases, and 4 bases stayed unmatched. The CDR3 runs to 15 residues. The germline V gene encodes CDR1 DFQATT and CDR2 SNEGSKA (reference sequence). The CDR3 loop is CSARAPGLAGNEQFF. The DNA for the CDR3 is TGCAGTGCTAGAGCCCCGGGACTAGCGGGGAATGAGCAGTTCTTC.

This clonotype was counted between two and nine times. The chain joins TRBV5-8 to TRBJ1-2; 7 bases fit TRBD1. V lost 5 bases to trimming and J lost 2 bases; unmatched junction nucleotides: 9. CDR1 and CDR2 (germline): SGHTS, YDEGEE. This CDR3 is built from 15 residues. The chain's CDR3 is CASSIRDRGNYGYTF. CDR3 DNA sequence: TGTGCCAGCAGTATCCGGGACAGAGGCAACTATGGCTACACCTTC.

The V call is TRBV4-2, the J call TRBJ2-1; D unresolved. The CDR3 has 17 residues. Germline CDR1 and CDR2: LGHNA and YNFKEQ. V lost 2 bases and J lost 0, with 14 bases in between. The CDR3 DNA is TGTGCCAGCAGCCAAAGACTTTCCCCGAGCTCCTACAATGAGCAGTTCTTC. Translating gives CASSQRLSPSSYNEQFF.

The V gene is TRBV4-3, the J gene TRBJ2-6; 9 positions match TRBD1. The CDR3 runs to 20 residues. The germline CDR1 and CDR2 sequences are LGHNA and YSLEER. The V segment lost 0 bases and the J segment 0 bases; nucleotides outside the gene matches: 9. The CDR3 DNA reads as TGCGCCAGCAGCCAAGATCTGAGGACAGGGGTGGGCTCTGGGGCCAACGTCCTGACTTTC. Encoded protein: CASSQDLRTGVGSGANVLTF.